Each of the 9 T cell receptor beta chains below was sequenced from the same sample in a study of blood T cell repertoires in COVID-19. Repertoires were generated with immunoSEQ multiplex PCR, while TCRdb's copy carries only in-frame clones and drops some. The top ten clones hold 0.95% to 1.1% of a sample with 350,000 or so clones, approximately 91% of them seen once. The sequenced material came from PBMCs or T cells enriched from blood (not recorded which). Source of these receptors: a woman aged 25-40 years who had been exposed to COVID-19.

The chain has TRBV20-1 and TRBJ2-3; weak D call: TRBD2 (5 bases). This CDR3 comprises 14 residues. Germline CDR1 reads DFQATT; CDR2 reads SNEGSKA (reference sequence). Trimming shortened V by 3 bases and J by 1 base, and 11 bases separated the two germline ends. CDR3 residues: CSASPRGGTDTQYF. CDR3 coding DNA: TGCAGTGCTAGTCCCCGGGGTGGCACAGATACGCAGTATTTT.

The chain employs TRBV28 and TRBJ2-3, with TRBD2 matching 9 bases. J lost 6 bases, V lost 7 bases, and 20 bases had no gene match. Germline V gene data show CDR1 as MDHEN and CDR2 as SYDVKM. The CDR3 is made up of 18 amino acids. DNA of the CDR3: TGTGCCAGCACCCCCTGGCAGGACCCTAGCGGGAAAGCGGATACGCAGTATTTT. Its protein product is CASTPWQDPSGKADTQYF.

This chain joins TRBV7-9 and TRBJ2-7; D might be TRBD1 (7 bases). There are 15 residues in the CDR3. Per the germline V gene, CDR1 is SEHNR and CDR2 is FQNEAQ (reference sequence). The V gene lost 1 base and the J gene lost 3 bases, with 13 bases spanning the gap. The CDR3 DNA is TGTGCCAGCAGCTTAGGGACAGGAGGGAACTACGAGCAGTACTTC. Translation: CASSLGTGGNYEQYF.

V and J are TRBV6-5 and TRBJ1-5, with D possibly TRBD1 on 6 matching bases. The CDR3 loop spans 13 amino acids. The germline V gene encodes CDR1 MNHEY and CDR2 SVGAGI. V lost 6 bases, J lost 4 bases, and 10 bases lay in between. DNA for the CDR3: TGTGCCAGCAGCCTCGGGACAAATCAGCCCCAGCATTTT. It codes for CASSLGTNQPQHF.

The V gene is TRBV19, the J gene TRBJ1-5; the D gene is possibly TRBD1 (5 bases). Trimming pared 6 bases from V and 13 bases from J, leaving 16 bases between. Germline CDR1 is LNHDA and CDR2 is SQIVND (reference sequence). The length of the CDR3 is 12 residues. This CDR3 is CASSAPGHVQHF. The CDR3 DNA reads TGTGCCAGTAGCGCCCCTGGACACGTTCAGCATTTT.

This CDR3 is CASSWGTGWEQPQHF. CDR3 sequence (DNA): TGTGCCAGCAGTTGGGGGACAGGGTGGGAGCAGCCCCAGCATTTT. The rearrangement uses TRBV28 and TRBJ1-5; 9 bases agree with TRBD1. With V trimmed by 4 bases and J by 7 bases, 8 bases remained unmatched. The CDR3 is 15 amino acids. Germline V gene sequence: CDR1 MDHEN, CDR2 SYDVKM. Together with reference TRBV28 and TRBJ1-5, the CDR3 gives the full variable domain: DVKVTQSSRYLVKRTGEKVFLECVQDMDHENMFWYRQDPGLGLRLIYFSYDVKMKEKGDIPEGYSVSREKKERFSLILESASTNQTSMYLCASSWGTGWEQPQHFGDGTRLSIL.

DNA for the CDR3: TGTGCCACCAGCAGAGATGAGGTTGAAGCTTTCTTT. Its protein is CATSRDEVEAFF. The V and J genes are TRBV15 and TRBJ1-1; D is uncertain. This CDR3 has 12 residues. V dropped 0 bases and J dropped 7 bases, with 6 bases sitting between them. CDR1 and CDR2 from the germline V gene are LNHNV and YYDKDF (reference sequence).

This chain connects TRBV27 to TRBJ2-2; weak D call: TRBD2 (7 bases). Germline V gene sequence: CDR1 MNHEY, CDR2 SMNVEV (reference sequence). The V end lost 2 bases, the J end lost 4 bases, and 20 bases lay between the germline ends. CDR3 size: 18 residues. The CDR3 protein is CASSLEAPGRGGTGELFF. In DNA, the CDR3 is TGTGCCAGCAGTTTAGAGGCCCCAGGGAGGGGGGGCACCGGGGAGCTGTTTTTT.

The rearrangement uses TRBV5-6 and TRBJ2-7, with 9 bases that match TRBD1. V gave up 0 bases and J gave up 6 bases; unmatched junction bases: 7. Germline CDR1 SGHDT, CDR2 YYEEEE. This CDR3 is 15 amino acids long. The CDR3 DNA follows: TGTGCCAGCAGCTTGGAAGCGGGGACAGGGATCGAGCAGTACTTC. Residues: CASSLEAGTGIEQYF. The full variable domain, with the rest looked up from reference TRBV5-6 and TRBJ2-7, is DAGVTQSPTHLIKTRGQQVTLRCSPKSGHDTVSWYQQALGQGPQFIFQYYEEEERQRGNFPDRFSGHQFPNYSSELNVNALLLGDSALYLCASSLEAGTGIEQYFGPGTRLTVT.